This T cell receptor (beta chain) appears in the sequencing data of a study of post-analysis software for immune sequencing data. Study overall: Courses of disease covered relapsing-remitting, secondary progressive and progressive-relapsing multiple sclerosis.

This CDR3 comprises 15 residues. Trimming stripped 2 bases from V and 4 bases from J, with 11 bases between. The germline V gene encodes CDR1 MNHNY and CDR2 SVGAGI (reference sequence). Unique-molecular-identifier-tagged TCR beta cDNA libraries were used. TCRdb used MiXCR to reprocess the PCR reads, holding one entry per CDR3 protein. Of about 760,000 distinct CDR3 sequences in the sample, roughly 27% were seen once. General study findings and limits: Five or six TRBV segments were more frequent in patients than controls; TRBV5-6, TRBV5-1 and TRBV20-1 belonged to this group. Significantly decreased normalized Chao1 diversity was recorded for multiple sclerosis patients relative to controls. Samples prepared in the same batch strongly co-clustered by F measure.

Points on this clonotype: Its specificity is unknown.

The sample was blood. The rearrangement joins TRBV6-6 to TRBJ1-4, with D uncertain. The TCR was taken from a girl aged 5-17 years with multiple sclerosis. The CDR3 DNA is TGTGCCAGCAGTTACGTTGGCGTGTTTAATGAAAAACTGTTTTTT. Translating it yields CASSYVGVFNEKLFF.